These T cell receptor beta chains were read from a single sample in a study of metastatic and nonmetastatic thyroid tumors. TCRdb ran MiXCR on the PCR reads. Of under 55,000 clones listed, approximately 19% are singletons. The sample taken for sequencing was blood. Receptors originate from a female donor with papillary thyroid cancer or a benign thyroid nodule (not recorded which). Some clones in this sample may be carry-over from other donors' samples. Both conserved end residues are part of each CDR3. A D gene is named only where the DNA matches it firmly. Clone sizes are shown as how often the clone was seen (once, few, many) or a class if it is expanded.

j_gene	v_gene	len	d_gene	abundance	CDR3nt	CDR3aa
TRBJ2-3	TRBV9	14	-	many	TGTGCCAGCAACGAGGGGCAGTCGGCAGATACGCAGTATTTT	CASNEGQSADTQYF
TRBJ2-3	TRBV5-4	15	-	many	TGTGCCAGCAGCTTGGGAGGGGCTAGCACAGATACGCAGTATTTT	CASSLGGASTDTQYF
TRBJ1-3	TRBV5-6	15	-	many	TGTGCCAGCAGCTTGGGACAGTTCTCTGGAAACACCATATATTTT	CASSLGQFSGNTIYF
TRBJ1-1	TRBV6-1	16	-	medium-sized	TGTGCCAGCAGTGAATTGGGGGGCAGGGGCGGCACTGAAGCTTTCTTT	CASSELGGRGGTEAFF
TRBJ2-7	TRBV14	15	-	many	TGTGCCAGCAGCCAAGTGGGGCGCGGGTCTGGCGAGCAGTACTTC	CASSQVGRGSGEQYF
TRBJ2-2	TRBV28	13	-	many	TGTGCCTCCAGAGGGGGGCACGTCGGGGAGCTGTTTTTT	CASRGGHVGELFF
TRBJ1-6	TRBV28	14	-	many	TGTGCCAGCAGTTTAGTCAGAGTAAATTCACCCCTCCACTTT	CASSLVRVNSPLHF
TRBJ1-3	TRBV5-4	18	-	many	TGTGCCAGCAGCTTGTATCGGTCAGGTTGGGCCTCTGGAAACACCATATATTTT	CASSLYRSGWASGNTIYF
TRBJ1-6	TRBV6-1	17	-	few	TGTGCCAGCACCGCAGGGTGGGGATTCTCCTATAATTCACCCCTCCACTTT	CASTAGWGFSYNSPLHF
TRBJ1-5	TRBV6-1	16	TRBD1	few	TGTGCCAGCAGCAACGGCGGGGAGGACAGGGGTGAGCCCCAGCATTTT	CASSNGGEDRGEPQHF
TRBJ2-7	TRBV27	15	-	few	TGTGCCAGCACTTTGACCGGACAGTGGTCGGGCGAGCAGTACTTC	CASTLTGQWSGEQYF
TRBJ1-5	TRBV6-5	18	-	few	TGTGCCACCACAATACAGAGGGTTGGAAGTAATATCAATCAGCCCCAGCATTTT	CATTIQRVGSNINQPQHF
TRBJ2-2	TRBV6-1	16	TRBD1	many	TGTGCCAGCAGAAGGGACAGGGGGATCGTCACCGGGGAGCTGTTTTTT	CASRRDRGIVTGELFF
TRBJ2-2	TRBV9	14	-	many	TGTGCCAGCAGCCCCCGTGGGAACGCCGGGGAGCTGTTTTTT	CASSPRGNAGELFF
TRBJ2-7	TRBV6-1	13	-	few	TGCTCCAGCCGCGGGTGGGGAACCTACGAGCAGTACTTC	CSSRGWGTYEQYF
TRBJ2-7	TRBV12-3/TRBV12-4	12	-	medium-sized	TGTGCCAGCAGTTGGCAGACCTACGAGCAGTACTTC	CASSWQTYEQYF
TRBJ2-7	TRBV6-2/TRBV6-3	18	TRBD2	few	TGTGCCAGCAATTACTCCTCGTTCCCAGCGGGAGGGAGGGCTGAGCAGTACTTC	CASNYSSFPAGGRAEQYF
TRBJ2-7	TRBV6-1	14	-	medium-sized	TGTGCCAGCAGTGTACAGGATTTTAGCCACGAGCAGTACTTC	CASSVQDFSHEQYF